A single sample is the source of the 29 T cell receptor beta chains below, sequenced in a study of CD8 T cells in ankylosing spondylitis. TCRdb ran MiXCR on the 5' RACE reads and lists one entry per CDR3 protein. Found here are 130,000 to 150,000 distinct CDR3 sequences, 7% to 9% of them singletons; the top ten hold under 7.5%. Input material: synovial fluid, either unsorted or a sorted T cell fraction (not recorded which). The source is a male donor with ankylosing spondylitis.

Ten or more counts support this clonotype. This chain connects TRBV27 to TRBJ1-1; D might be TRBD1 (5 bases). Germline V gives CDR1 MNHEY, CDR2 SMNVEV (reference sequence). This CDR3 is 17 amino acids long. V lost 5 bases, J lost 4 bases, and 23 bases lay in between. This CDR3 reads CASSQRTGAAGGTEAFF. CDR3 sequence (DNA): TGTGCCAGCAGTCAACGGACCGGGGCGGCGGGGGGCACTGAAGCTTTCTTT.

This clonotype was seen more than once but under ten times. The chain employs TRBV5-1 and TRBJ1-2; D not certain. Germline loops: CDR1 SGHRS, CDR2 YFSETQ. The CDR3 length is 13 residues. V gave up 0 bases and J gave up 0 bases, with 3 bases separating them. CDR3 sequence (DNA): TGCGCCAGCAGCTTGGCCGCTAACTATGGCTACACCTTC. This gives the protein CASSLAANYGYTF.

This clonotype was seen only a few times. V gene TRBV7-2 combines with J gene TRBJ2-7, with D uncertain. The CDR3 runs to 12 residues. V was trimmed by 1 base and J by 5 bases, leaving 6 bases between them. The germline gives CDR1 SGHTA, CDR2 FQGNSA. The DNA for the CDR3 is TGTGCCAGCAGCTTAGTCGAGAACGAGCAGTACTTC. As protein: CASSLVENEQYF.

This chain connects TRBV28 to TRBJ2-7; TRBD1 is a possible D gene (5 bases). From germline, CDR1 is MDHEN and CDR2 SYDVKM. This CDR3 is built from 14 residues. Trimming took 5 bases from V and 3 from J, leaving 14 bases between them. The CDR3 is CASSRQMSNYEQYF. CDR3 DNA sequence: TGTGCCAGCAGTAGACAGATGAGTAACTACGAGCAGTACTTC.

This clonotype was found many times. The chain employs TRBV20-1 and TRBJ1-5, with D perhaps TRBD1 (5 bases). Trimming cost V 1 base and J 7 bases, with 14 bases left between them. Germline V lookup: CDR1 DFQATT, CDR2 SNEGSKA (reference sequence). The CDR3 extends over 14 amino acids. The CDR3: CSARGQLNEQPQHF. DNA for the CDR3: TGCAGTGCTAGAGGACAGTTGAACGAGCAGCCCCAGCATTTT.

This chain joins TRBV6-2 or TRBV6-3 and TRBJ1-6, with D perhaps TRBD1 (6 bases). From germline, CDR1 is MNHEY and CDR2 SVGEGT. Trimming took 6 bases from V and 9 from J, leaving 15 bases between them. The CDR3 spans 14 residues. CDR3 bases: TGTGCCAGCAGATGGACAGTCCTTTCTTCACCCCTCCACTTT. Translated, it gives CASRWTVLSSPLHF.

This clonotype was counted only a few times. This chain joins TRBV20-1 and TRBJ1-2; no clear D. Per the germline V gene, CDR1 is DFQATT and CDR2 is SNEGSKA (reference sequence). Deletions cut 5 bases from V and 1 base from J, with 5 bases between. The CDR3 totals 11 residues. Here the CDR3 reads CSAAHNYGYTF. Here the CDR3 DNA reads TGCAGTGCTGCCCATAACTATGGCTACACCTTC.

This clonotype has ten or more counts. V gene TRBV7-2 combines with J gene TRBJ1-5, with D tentatively TRBD1 (5 bases). Germline CDR1 is SGHTA and CDR2 is FQGNSA. V lost 1 base and J 0 bases, leaving 7 bases between the germline ends. The CDR3 extends over 15 amino acids. The chain's CDR3 is CASSLGQYSNQPQHF. CDR3 in DNA: TGTGCCAGCAGCTTAGGACAGTATAGCAATCAGCCCCAGCATTTT. Complete variable domain (other parts from reference TRBV7-2 and TRBJ1-5): GAGVSQSPSNKVTEKGKDVELRCDPISGHTALYWYRQSLGQGLEFLIYFQGNSAPDKSGLPSDRFSAERTGGSVSTLTIQRTQQEDSAVYLCASSLGQYSNQPQHFGDGTRLSIL.

The V and J genes are TRBV28 and TRBJ1-1, with D possibly TRBD1 on 6 matching bases. Between the trimmed V and J ends, which lost 5 bases and 3 bases, there was a span of 10 bases. This CDR3 has 13 amino acids. Germline V gives CDR1 MDHEN, CDR2 SYDVKM. In DNA, the CDR3 is TGTGCCAGCAGTCTGGACAGTTACACTGAAGCTTTCTTT. It encodes CASSLDSYTEAFF.

The sample holds many counts of this clonotype. V usage is TRBV7-2 and J usage is TRBJ2-1; TRBD1 or TRBD2 may be the D gene (5 bases each). Germline V gene data show CDR1 as SGHTA and CDR2 as FQGNSA. Trimming removed 4 bases from V and 0 bases from J, with 10 bases in between. This CDR3 contains 15 residues. CDR3 sequence: CASSWDLSSYNEQFF. The CDR3 bases are TGTGCCAGCAGCTGGGACCTTAGCTCCTACAATGAGCAGTTCTTC.

In this sample, this clonotype turned up a few times. Here the CDR3 DNA reads TGCAGTGCTAGGCAGGGTACACAGCCCCAGCATTTT. It codes for CSARQGTQPQHF. The chain uses TRBV20-1 and TRBJ1-5, with D perhaps TRBD1 (5 bases). The CDR3 is made up of 12 amino acids. Trimming pared 3 bases from V and 7 bases from J, leaving 10 bases between. Germline V gene sequence: CDR1 DFQATT, CDR2 SNEGSKA (reference sequence).

The chain links TRBV12-3 or TRBV12-4 to TRBJ2-1, with TRBD1 matching 7 bases. V lost 5 bases, J lost 6 bases, and 16 bases stayed unmatched. The CDR3 runs 17 residues. In DNA form, the CDR3 reads TGTGCCAGCAGTCCTAACCCAGGGGGACACCACTTCAATGAGCAGTTCTTC. It is translated as CASSPNPGGHHFNEQFF.

This clonotype was counted many times. CDR3 sequence reads: CASSLTTGKNYGYTF. The CDR3 DNA follows: TGTGCCAGCAGCCTAACGACGGGGAAGAACTATGGCTACACCTTC. This chain connects TRBV7-9 to TRBJ1-2; no reliable D call. The germline gives CDR1 SEHNR, CDR2 FQNEAQ (reference sequence). V was clipped by 5 bases and J by 2 bases, with 15 bases between them. There are 15 residues in the CDR3.

This clonotype was recorded at least ten times. The rearrangement joins TRBV29-1 to TRBJ1-2; no reliable D call. Germline CDR1 and CDR2: SQVTM and ANQGSEA. Trimming pared 5 bases from V and 0 bases from J, leaving 10 bases between. The CDR3 extends over 13 amino acids. DNA of the CDR3: TGCAGCGTTCCGGGCAGGACTAACTATGGCTACACCTTC. Its translation: CSVPGRTNYGYTF.

This clonotype appeared many times. The CDR3 nucleotides are TGTGCCACCAGTGATGTAAGACAGGGATACAATCAGCCCCAGCATTTT. Translating gives CATSDVRQGYNQPQHF. This chain links TRBV24-1 with TRBJ1-5, with TRBD1 identical over 7 bases. The CDR3 runs to 16 residues. V lost 3 bases, J lost 3 bases, and 7 bases stayed unmatched. CDR1 and CDR2 from the germline V gene are KGHDR and SFDVKD.

This clonotype was recorded many times. The genes are TRBV4-3 and TRBJ1-1, with 7 bases fitting TRBD1. After removal of 2 bases from V and 1 base from J, the junction contained 4 bases not matched to a gene. Germline V lookup: CDR1 LGHNA, CDR2 YSLEER. The CDR3 is 15 residues long. The CDR3, as DNA: TGCGCCAGCAGCCAATCCCGACAGGGGAACACTGAAGCTTTCTTT. It codes for CASSQSRQGNTEAFF.

This clonotype was detected ten times or more. The CDR3 DNA reads as TGTGCCAGCACCGGGACACAAGGAGGTGGCTACACCTTC. It translates to CASTGTQGGGYTF. The V call is TRBV10-3, the J call TRBJ1-2; D may be TRBD1 (6 bases). V was shortened by 10 bases and J by 7 bases, with 19 bases between the two germline ends. Germline lookup yields CDR1 ENHRY and CDR2 SYGVKD. The CDR3 consists of 13 residues.

This clonotype was seen many times. The chain uses TRBV20-1 and TRBJ2-5; D may be TRBD2 (7 bases). The CDR3 covers 13 residues. V was clipped by 4 bases and J by 6 bases, with 15 bases between them. CDR1 and CDR2 (germline): DFQATT, SNEGSKA (reference sequence). Here the CDR3 DNA reads TGCAGTGCTATGACGGGGGGCGGAAAGACCCAGTACTTC. Its translation: CSAMTGGGKTQYF.

Only a few counts were recorded for this clonotype. The rearrangement links TRBV11-1 to TRBJ1-6, with D maybe TRBD1 (5 bases). Per germline, CDR1 SGHAT and CDR2 FQDESV (reference sequence). The CDR3 is made up of 18 amino acids. V lost 1 base to trimming and J lost 2 bases, with 15 bases between them. In nucleotides, the CDR3 is TGTGCCAGCAGCTTAGTTGGAAAACGGGGGGCCTATAATTCACCCCTCCACTTT. As protein: CASSLVGKRGAYNSPLHF. Using reference TRBV11-1 and TRBJ1-6 for the parts outside the CDR3, the full variable domain is EAEVAQSPRYKITEKSQAVAFWCDPISGHATLYWYRQILGQGPELLVQFQDESVVDDSQLPKDRFSAERLKGVDSTLKIQPAELGDSAMYLCASSLVGKRGAYNSPLHFGNGTRLTVT.

There are a few counts of this clonotype. The rearrangement uses TRBV7-2 and TRBJ2-2; the match to TRBD2 covers 7 bases. The CDR3 is 16 amino acids. The germline gives CDR1 SGHTA, CDR2 FQGNSA. V lost 5 bases to trimming and J lost 2 bases; unmatched junction nucleotides: 8. Here the CDR3 DNA reads TGTGCCAGCAGCCGAAACGGGGGGTTCAACACCGGGGAGCTGTTTTTT. Translated, it gives CASSRNGGFNTGELFF.

Many counts were recorded for this clonotype. The gene calls are TRBV7-2 and TRBJ2-7, with D tentatively TRBD2 (6 bases). The germline gives CDR1 SGHTA, CDR2 FQGNSA. Trimming pared 5 bases from V and 6 bases from J, leaving 14 bases between. The CDR3 contains 13 residues. CDR3 residues: CASSPRRGGEQYF. CDR3 in DNA: TGTGCCAGCAGCCCCCGGCGGGGCGGCGAGCAGTACTTC.

The CDR3 reads CSASKSDSNQPQHF. The CDR3 nucleotides are TGCAGTGCTAGTAAGTCGGATAGCAATCAGCCCCAGCATTTT. The chain is built from TRBV20-1 and TRBJ1-5; D gene uncertain. This CDR3 spans 14 amino acids. Between the trimmed V and J ends, which lost 3 bases and 0 bases, there was a span of 9 bases. Germline CDR1 is DFQATT and CDR2 is SNEGSKA (reference sequence).

J is TRBJ1-1 and V is TRBV28; 7 bases fit TRBD1. This CDR3 spans 14 amino acids. Germline loops: CDR1 MDHEN, CDR2 SYDVKM. V shed 5 bases and J 4 bases; nucleotides not matched to a gene: 7. The CDR3 protein is CASSPQQGGTEAFF. CDR3 DNA sequence: TGTGCCAGCAGTCCCCAGCAGGGGGGCACTGAAGCTTTCTTT. The entire variable domain, with the rest obtained from reference TRBV28 and TRBJ1-1, is as follows: DVKVTQSSRYLVKRTGEKVFLECVQDMDHENMFWYRQDPGLGLRLIYFSYDVKMKEKGDIPEGYSVSREKKERFSLILESASTNQTSMYLCASSPQQGGTEAFFGQGTRLTVV.

This clonotype was recorded at least ten times. The rearrangement joins TRBV20-1 to TRBJ1-2, with TRBD1 matching 8 bases. CDR3 length: 14 residues. Per germline, CDR1 DFQATT and CDR2 SNEGSKA (reference sequence). After removal of 2 bases from V and 4 bases from J, the junction contained 6 bases not matched to a gene. CDR3 residues: CSARPSGQGYGYTF. The CDR3 DNA reads TGCAGTGCTAGACCATCCGGACAGGGCTATGGCTACACCTTC.

The genes are TRBV5-1 and TRBJ2-1; 9 bases align to TRBD2. After removal of 7 bases from V and 5 bases from J, the junction contained 7 bases not matched to a gene. This CDR3 has 14 amino acids. The germline gives CDR1 SGHRS, CDR2 YFSETQ. The chain's CDR3 is CASAWLAGDNEQFF. The CDR3 DNA is TGCGCCAGCGCCTGGTTAGCGGGGGACAATGAGCAGTTCTTC.

This clonotype was picked up a small number of times. This sequence joins TRBV20-1 and TRBJ1-3, with TRBD1 as a possible D gene (5 bases). The germline V gene encodes CDR1 DFQATT and CDR2 SNEGSKA (reference sequence). V dropped 5 bases and J dropped 3 bases, with 14 bases sitting between them. This CDR3 is built from 14 residues. CDR3 in DNA: TGCAGTGCTCGTACAGGAGGGCTTGGAAACACCATATATTTT. It is translated as CSARTGGLGNTIYF.

The rearrangement uses TRBV7-2 and TRBJ2-1; D is perhaps TRBD2 (6 bases). CDR3 length equals 14 residues. The V and J ends lost 6 bases and 9 bases respectively, with 18 bases between them. Germline-derived CDR1 and CDR2 are SGHTA and FQGNSA. CDR3 DNA: TGTGCCAGCAGACGCCGGGACTCCTGGGCTGAGCAGTTCTTC. This gives the protein CASRRRDSWAEQFF.

On this clonotype itself: A junction end diverges from the germline sequence, so it may reflect a read error. V gene TRBV28 combines with J gene TRBJ1-1; 9 positions match TRBD1. The CDR3 covers 16 residues. Germline V lookup: CDR1 MDHEN, CDR2 SYDVKM. The CDR3: CASSSGQGGKNTEALF. In DNA form, the CDR3 reads TGTGCCAGCAGTTCGGGACAGGGAGGAAAGAACACCGAAGCTCTCTTT.

DNA for the CDR3: TGCGCCAGCAGCTTGTATAAGGTCAGCCAGAATGAAAAACTGTTTTTT. Amino acids: CASSLYKVSQNEKLFF. This sequence joins TRBV5-1 and TRBJ1-4, with D unresolved. Trimming took 1 base from V and 5 from J, leaving 15 bases between them. Germline CDR1 SGHRS, CDR2 YFSETQ. The CDR3 loop spans 16 amino acids.